The following is a T cell receptor beta chain sequence with its context. Only one count was recorded for this clone. Its antigen is not yet known. No base qualities exist here, and no much larger clone lies one base off it. Patients with a history of autoimmune disease or receiving systemic immunosuppression were excluded from the trial. Peripheral blood for TCR sequencing was collected from all dose cohorts at baseline, on cycle 4 day 1, and on cycle 7 day 1. Samples were obtained from an open-label, multicenter, first-in-human phase I dose-escalation trial of ivuxolimab. Adults with locally advanced or metastatic melanoma, renal cell, hepatocellular, or head and neck squamous cell carcinoma were enrolled in the trial. Before TCR sequencing, CD4+ T cells and CD8+ T cells from peripheral blood were sorted into separate populations. This specimen comes from a study of OX40 agonist ivuxolimab in advanced cancers. Study-wide context: Ivuxolimab was an agonistic, fully human IgG2 monoclonal antibody directed against OX40 (CD134), a costimulatory receptor. Prior anti-PD-1, anti-PD-L1 or anti-CTLA-4 therapy was permitted, and 40% of dose-escalation patients had received checkpoint inhibitors. Of the approximately 50 dose-escalation patients, hepatocellular carcinoma was present in about 19, melanoma in approximately 15, renal cell carcinoma in 9 and head and neck cancer in 9. Intravenous ivuxolimab was administered to patients every 2 weeks at six dose levels: 0.01, 0.1, 0.3, 1.5, 3 and 10 mg/kg. The point of sequencing TCRbeta in the periphery was to test whether ivuxolimab changed TCR sequence diversity and drove clonal T-cell expansion. Partial responses were achieved by three dose-escalation patients, of whom one had hepatocellular carcinoma and two had cutaneous melanoma. The paper describes the monotherapy dose-escalation part (N = 52 patients) of the phase I trial of ivuxolimab. In the dose-escalation cohort, around 80% of patients were male, and the mean age was 60 years with a range of about 23 to 79.

Based on the germline V gene, the CDR1 and CDR2 sequences are MNHNS and SASEGT. Including cysteine and phenylalanine, the CDR3 has 14 amino acids. The DNA shown is the 42-base CDR3, in frame from base 1. V is pruned by 6 bases and J by 15 bases, leaving 16 bases of the junction without a gene match. Study-wide conclusions, independent of this receptor: In partial responders in the 0.1-3.0 mg/kg groups, normalized peripheral clonal expansion was found to be among the lowest, especially among CD8+ T cells. Low levels of normalized T-cell clonal expansion were also shown by some nonresponding patients. The antigen specificity of the peripheral T cells that underwent clonal expansion was not determined. After ivuxolimab, CD8+ T cells had more expanded clones than CD4+ T cells on average. At doses of 0.1 to 3.0 mg/kg, clonal expansion of both CD4+ and CD8+ T cells in blood was seen between baseline and week 6.

For sequencing of the TCRbeta CDR3 region, genomic DNA was extracted from the sorted cells. The immunoSEQ Assay was used for sequencing of TCRbeta CDR3 regions. TCRdb stores this immuneACCESS table with in-frame sequences only. Part of the clones is absent; in the studies checked, under half of the shortfall reflects unresolved V genes, and no reason is known for the rest. Present in this sample are 35,000 to 50,000 clones, 85% to 90% of which were seen just once. The biggest ten clones account for about 0.6% of the sample. The chain links TRBV6-1 with TRBJ2-2, with TRBD1 matching 7 junction bases. This clonotype was sampled from an adult with an advanced solid tumor such as melanoma, head and neck, liver or kidney cancer. This specimen was CD4+ or CD8+ T cells sorted from blood, taken in a trial of the OX40 agonist ivuxolimab. CDR3 region: CASSQGNPTGKVFF. At the DNA level, the sequence is TGTGCCAGCAGCCAAGGGAACCCGACAGGGAAGGTGTTTTTT.